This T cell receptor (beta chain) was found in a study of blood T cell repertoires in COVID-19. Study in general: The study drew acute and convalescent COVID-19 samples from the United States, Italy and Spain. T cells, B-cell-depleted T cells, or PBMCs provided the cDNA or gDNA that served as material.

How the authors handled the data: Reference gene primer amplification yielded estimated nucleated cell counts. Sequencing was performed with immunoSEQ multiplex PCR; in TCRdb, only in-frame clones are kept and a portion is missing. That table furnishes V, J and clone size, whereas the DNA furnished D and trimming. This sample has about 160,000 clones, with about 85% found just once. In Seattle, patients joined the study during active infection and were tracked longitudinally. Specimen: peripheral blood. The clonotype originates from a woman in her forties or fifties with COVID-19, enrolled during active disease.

In nucleotides, the CDR3 is TGCGCCAGCAGCCAAGCACTTACGACAACTAATGAAAAACTGTTTTTT. This sequence encodes CASSQALTTTNEKLFF. The chain has TRBV4-1 and TRBJ1-4; D remains ambiguous. This CDR3 region has 16 residues. Trimming stripped 1 base from V and 0 bases from J, with 9 bases between. Germline CDR1 MGHRA, CDR2 YSYEKL.